This T cell receptor (beta chain) was sequenced in a study of Graves' ophthalmopathy and Graves' hyperthyroidism. Exclusion covered patients with other autoimmune diseases or uncontrolled infections (as well as pregnancy or lactation). Germline CDR1 SGHRS, CDR2 YFSETQ. The CDR3 is made up of 15 amino acids. Amplified TCR beta CDR3 regions were obtained using RNA transcripts as template. After a first-round RT-PCR with HTBI primers, a second-round multiplex PCR was run. Using its own MiXCR run on the multiplex PCR reads, TCRdb lists one record per CDR3 protein. Of about 220,000 distinct CDR3 sequences in the sample, roughly 21% are singletons; the top ten hold roughly 42%. Note on this clonotype: A much more abundant neighbour one base away suggests this may be a read error.

The gene calls are TRBV5-1 and TRBJ1-2, with D unclear. The receptor was derived from a woman aged 45-65 years with Graves' ophthalmopathy. Specimen: peripheral blood. The CDR3 spells CASSLGMAVNFGYTF. For the CDR3, the DNA is TGCGCCAGCAGCTTGGGAATGGCGGTAAACTTTGGCTACACCTTC.